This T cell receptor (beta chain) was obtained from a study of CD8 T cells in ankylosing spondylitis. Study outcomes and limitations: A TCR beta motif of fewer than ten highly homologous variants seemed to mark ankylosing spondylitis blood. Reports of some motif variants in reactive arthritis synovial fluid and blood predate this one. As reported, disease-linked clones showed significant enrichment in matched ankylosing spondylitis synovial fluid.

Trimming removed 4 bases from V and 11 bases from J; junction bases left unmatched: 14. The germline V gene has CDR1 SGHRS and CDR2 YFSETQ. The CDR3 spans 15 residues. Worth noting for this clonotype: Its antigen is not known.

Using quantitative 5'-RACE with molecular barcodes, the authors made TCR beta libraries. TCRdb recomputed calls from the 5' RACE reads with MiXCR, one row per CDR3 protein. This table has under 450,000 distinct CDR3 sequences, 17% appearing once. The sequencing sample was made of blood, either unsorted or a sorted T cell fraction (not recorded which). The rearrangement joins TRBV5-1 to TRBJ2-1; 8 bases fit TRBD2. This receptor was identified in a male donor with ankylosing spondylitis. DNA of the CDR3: TGCGCCAGCAGCCAGGAGGAAGCGGGGGCCCTCAAGCAGTTCTTC. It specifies CASSQEEAGALKQFF. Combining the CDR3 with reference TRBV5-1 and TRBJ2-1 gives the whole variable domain KAGVTQTPRYLIKTRGQQVTLSCSPISGHRSVSWYQQTPGQGLQFLFEYFSETQRNKGNFPGRFSGRQFSNSRSEMNVSTLELGDSALYLCASSQEEAGALKQFFGPGTRLTVL.